Given below is one T cell receptor beta chain in context. One entry per CDR3 protein results from TCRdb running MiXCR on the PCR reads. The sample has 2,900 or so distinct CDR3 sequences; over 40% are singletons. The data were obtained in a study of immune characterization of retroperitoneal liposarcoma. There are 15 residues in the CDR3. The V gene's germline CDR1 is MNHGY and CDR2 SAAAGT. J lost 6 bases, V lost 2 bases, and 5 bases had no gene match. The chain uses TRBV6-8 and TRBJ2-1; 9 bases agree with TRBD2. Source material: tumor tissue. This sequence was found in a male donor with retroperitoneal liposarcoma. This chain's CDR3 is CASSYGGRVVNEQFF. The CDR3 DNA follows: TGTGCCAGCAGTTACGGCGGGAGGGTGGTCAATGAGCAGTTCTTC.